These T cell receptor beta chains were read from a single sample in a study of CD8 T cells in ankylosing spondylitis. TCRdb ran MiXCR on the 5' RACE reads and lists one entry per CDR3 protein. Of roughly 450,000 distinct CDR3 sequences listed, 25% to 30% are singletons. Sequences were obtained from blood, either unsorted or a sorted T cell fraction (not recorded which). These receptors were taken from a male donor with ankylosing spondylitis. Each CDR3 is given without its conserved first and last residue. The D gene is left open where the match is weak.

V gene: TRBV7-6
D gene: TRBD1
J gene: TRBJ2-3
CDR3 protein: ASSGDTGGGTDTQY

V gene: TRBV24-1
D gene: TRBD1
J gene: TRBJ1-2
CDR3 protein: ATSDWQGDGYT

V gene: TRBV15
D gene: .
J gene: TRBJ2-3
CDR3 protein: ATSRYDPRVDTQY

V gene: TRBV20-1
D gene: .
J gene: TRBJ1-4
CDR3 protein: SAEDGGATTNEKLF

V gene: TRBV5-1
D gene: TRBD2
J gene: TRBJ2-3
CDR3 protein: ASSDGTSGVTDTQY

V gene: TRBV6-5
D gene: .
J gene: TRBJ2-7
CDR3 protein: ASSYSYAGKTYEQY

V gene: TRBV5-1
D gene: TRBD1
J gene: TRBJ2-1
CDR3 protein: ASSLARGGGDEQF

V gene: TRBV2
D gene: .
J gene: TRBJ1-5
CDR3 protein: ASREINRVSQPQH

V gene: TRBV18
D gene: TRBD1
J gene: TRBJ2-1
CDR3 protein: ASSPGTGVADEQF

V gene: TRBV11-2
D gene: .
J gene: TRBJ2-7
CDR3 protein: ASSPFFTGDEQY

V gene: TRBV12-3/TRBV12-4
D gene: .
J gene: TRBJ1-5
CDR3 protein: ASNIGRDNQPQH

V gene: TRBV4-1
D gene: .
J gene: TRBJ1-4
CDR3 protein: ASSFKDVDEKLF

V gene: TRBV10-3
D gene: .
J gene: TRBJ1-4
CDR3 protein: AITPDSSSEKLF

V gene: TRBV2
D gene: .
J gene: TRBJ2-7
CDR3 protein: ASTLDISYEQY

V gene: TRBV7-8
D gene: .
J gene: TRBJ2-2
CDR3 protein: ASSLGLRGTGELF

V gene: TRBV28
D gene: .
J gene: TRBJ1-4
CDR3 protein: ASRDRTTNEKLF

V gene: TRBV6-2/TRBV6-3
D gene: .
J gene: TRBJ1-2
CDR3 protein: ASRNGINGYT

V gene: TRBV20-1
D gene: TRBD1
J gene: TRBJ2-7
CDR3 protein: SPGQGAYEQY

V gene: TRBV20-1
D gene: .
J gene: TRBJ2-1
CDR3 protein: SARDRARAYNEQF

V gene: TRBV20-1
D gene: .
J gene: TRBJ1-4
CDR3 protein: SANRDPNEKLF

V gene: TRBV20-1
D gene: .
J gene: TRBJ1-2
CDR3 protein: SARDAITGGYT

V gene: TRBV20-1
D gene: .
J gene: TRBJ2-5
CDR3 protein: SARDPGLWSETQY

V gene: TRBV5-1
D gene: TRBD1
J gene: TRBJ1-3
CDR3 protein: ASSEGTGGNTIY

V gene: TRBV5-1
D gene: .
J gene: TRBJ1-3
CDR3 protein: ASSLGQANSGNTIY

V gene: TRBV15
D gene: .
J gene: TRBJ2-3
CDR3 protein: ATSPRGAGTQY

V gene: TRBV4-2
D gene: .
J gene: TRBJ2-7
CDR3 protein: ASSHTVGGPFLY

V gene: TRBV11-2
D gene: .
J gene: TRBJ2-6
CDR3 protein: ASSFFGGPGANVLT

V gene: TRBV24-1
D gene: TRBD2
J gene: TRBJ2-5
CDR3 protein: ATSDPGLAGDETQY

V gene: TRBV20-1
D gene: .
J gene: TRBJ2-1
CDR3 protein: SVPSGPSYNEQF

V gene: TRBV18
D gene: .
J gene: TRBJ2-2
CDR3 protein: ASSPRQANTGELF

V gene: TRBV5-1
D gene: .
J gene: TRBJ2-5
CDR3 protein: ASSLEGSQQETQY

V gene: TRBV20-1
D gene: TRBD2
J gene: TRBJ2-3
CDR3 protein: SATSGSPGNTDTQY

V gene: TRBV11-1
D gene: .
J gene: TRBJ1-4
CDR3 protein: ASSLVGTLTGLRDEKLF

V gene: TRBV7-6
D gene: .
J gene: TRBJ1-3
CDR3 protein: ASSPRRGTGNTIY

V gene: TRBV6-1
D gene: TRBD1
J gene: TRBJ1-5
CDR3 protein: ASSLRTGGFQPQH

V gene: TRBV12-3/TRBV12-4
D gene: .
J gene: TRBJ1-2
CDR3 protein: ASSLGKRVRRT

V gene: TRBV5-1
D gene: TRBD1
J gene: TRBJ2-7
CDR3 protein: ASSRDSQSPSEQY